This record looks at one T cell receptor (beta chain) sequence and its context. Its antigen remains unknown. V was cut by 10 bases and J by 4 bases, with 22 bases left in between. This CDR3 is built from 15 residues. Germline CDR1 reads ENHRY; CDR2 reads SYGVKD. This specimen belongs to a study of T-cell reconstitution after alpha-beta-depleted transplantation in children. Notes on the study in general: Several hundred rapidly expanded clones from non-depleted graft cells reportedly supplied alpha-beta T cells about two months post-transplant. Day-60 TCRbeta diversity that was high in some patients was derived from surviving recipient T cells and thymic progenitors.

Preparation of the TCRbeta library used unique molecular identifiers. In TCRdb, the PCR reads were re-called with MiXCR into one record per CDR3 protein. The sample shows 450,000 to 600,000 distinct CDR3 sequences, 10% to 15% of them seen only once. The V call is TRBV10-3, the J call TRBJ2-5, with a tentative D call TRBD2 (5 bases). This TCR was recovered from a male patient between 5 and 17 years old who had a stem cell transplant for acute myeloid leukemia, so the T cells may come from the graft donor. The source was PBMCs, mostly from graft donor cells, collected 360 days after TCRalphabeta/CD19-depleted stem cell transplant. The CDR3 spells CATGSIDYRRETQYF. In DNA form, the CDR3 reads TGTGCCACCGGGTCGATAGACTACCGGAGAGAGACCCAGTACTTC.